The 15 T cell receptor beta chains reported below all come from one sample, sequenced in a study of cytomegalovirus exposure and HLA in healthy donors. The PCR made use of 60 Vbeta and 13 Jbeta primers. Data came from immunoSEQ multiplex PCR; TCRdb stores just in-frame clones and leaves some out. The table has 150,000 to 200,000 clones, over 60% seen once. Sample: PBMCs. The source of these receptors is a girl aged 10-17 years in good health and CMV-seronegative.

The V call is TRBV6-5, the J call TRBJ1-2; possibly TRBD1 for D (6 bases). The CDR3 contains 15 residues. Trimming pared 4 bases from V and 3 bases from J, leaving 15 bases between. Germline values: CDR1 MNHEY, CDR2 SVGAGI. The CDR3 DNA is TGTGCCAGCAGTTCCCAGGGGCTCGAGGACTATGGCTACACCTTC. Translation gives CASSSQGLEDYGYTF.

This chain joins TRBV5-6 and TRBJ1-2; possible D gene TRBD1, 6 bases. The germline CDR1 and CDR2 sequences are SGHDT and YYEEEE. The V end lost 5 bases, the J end lost 1 base, and 15 bases lay between the germline ends. The CDR3 extends over 15 amino acids. CDR3 sequence: CASRKTGRDNYGYTF. In DNA, the CDR3 is TGTGCCAGCAGAAAAACAGGGCGAGATAACTATGGCTACACCTTC.

The count of this clone is one. The chain links TRBV4-1 to TRBJ1-2; D is unclear. The CDR3 has 16 residues. Germline V lookup: CDR1 MGHRA, CDR2 YSYEKL. Trimming cost V 0 bases and J 4 bases, with 15 bases left between them. CDR3 in DNA: TGCGCCAGCAGCCAAGATCTAGGGAGATGGGGCTATGGCTACACCTTC. Amino acid sequence: CASSQDLGRWGYGYTF.

The chain recombines TRBV5-1 with TRBJ2-5, with 7 nucleotides matching TRBD1. The CDR3 consists of 14 residues. After removal of 1 base from V and 5 bases from J, the junction contained 5 bases not matched to a gene. Looked up from germline, CDR1 is SGHRS and CDR2 is YFSETQ. The CDR3 bases are TGCGCCAGCAGCTTGACAGGGGTGTTTGAGACCCAGTACTTC. Its translation is CASSLTGVFETQYF.

The V call is TRBV5-8, the J call TRBJ1-2; 10 bases are a match to TRBD1. Germline-derived CDR1 and CDR2 are SGHTS and YDEGEE. The CDR3 extends over 14 amino acids. The V gene end was trimmed by 2 bases and the J gene end by 3 bases; junction bases not matched to a gene: 1. The CDR3 DNA sequence: TGTGCCAGCAGCTTAGGACAGGGGGACTATGGCTACACCTTC. Translated, it gives CASSLGQGDYGYTF.

The chain employs TRBV4-1 and TRBJ1-3, with D tentatively TRBD1 (5 bases). The V gene lost 5 bases and the J gene lost 0 bases, with 11 bases spanning the gap. CDR1 and CDR2 from the germline V gene are MGHRA and YSYEKL. The CDR3 covers 15 residues. CDR3 in amino acids: CASSAGLISGNTIYF. DNA for the CDR3: TGCGCCAGCAGCGCGGGACTGATCTCTGGAAACACCATATATTTT.

The chain couples TRBV15 to TRBJ1-2; D possibly corresponds to TRBD1 (6 bases). The CDR3 contains 14 residues. CDR1 is LNHNV and CDR2 is YYDKDF in the germline V gene (reference sequence). The germline V and J ends were trimmed by 5 bases and 3 bases, with 13 bases remaining between them. This CDR3 reads CATSWGRTDYGYTF. The CDR3 nucleotides read TGTGCCACCAGCTGGGGGCGCACGGACTATGGCTACACCTTC. Filled out from reference TRBV15 and TRBJ1-2, the complete variable domain reads DAMVIQNPRYQVTQFGKPVTLSCSQTLNHNVMYWYQQKSSQAPKLLFHYYDKDFNNEADTPDNFQSRRPNTSFCFLDIRSPGLGDTAMYLCATSWGRTDYGYTFGSGTRLTVV.

The rearrangement links TRBV19 to TRBJ2-2; TRBD1 might be the D (6 bases). The CDR3 contains 14 residues. Germline CDR1 is LNHDA and CDR2 is SQIVND (reference sequence). V was shortened by 10 bases and J by 6 bases, with 18 bases between the two germline ends. CDR3 sequence: CATKLGAGAGELFF. In DNA, the CDR3 is TGTGCCACCAAACTGGGGGCTGGAGCCGGGGAGCTGTTTTTT.

The chain carries TRBV18 and TRBJ1-1, with 7 bases that match TRBD1. The CDR3 has 14 amino acids. In germline, CDR1 is KGHSH, CDR2 LQKENI. Trimming at V came to 4 bases and at J to 1 base, leaving 3 bases not matched to a gene. Here the CDR3 reads CASSRGQENTEAFF. The DNA of the CDR3 is TGTGCCAGCTCACGCGGACAGGAGAACACTGAAGCTTTCTTT.

The V and J genes are TRBV13 and TRBJ2-7; TRBD2 matches at 9 bases. V lost 3 bases to trimming and J lost 4 bases; unmatched junction nucleotides: 4. The CDR3 sequence is 14 residues long. Germline CDR1 is PRHDT and CDR2 is FYEKMQ (reference sequence). The CDR3 DNA sequence: TGTGCCAGCAGCTTCCAGCTAGCGGGGTACGAGCAGTACTTC. Translation: CASSFQLAGYEQYF.

V gene TRBV7-9 combines with J gene TRBJ1-2; D is uncertain. The V and J ends lost 5 bases and 5 bases respectively, with 21 bases between them. The CDR3 extends over 16 amino acids. Germline V gene lookup returns CDR1 SEHNR and CDR2 FQNEAQ (reference sequence). The CDR3 sequence is CASSLTTLGLRYGYTF. CDR3 sequence (DNA): TGTGCCAGCAGCCTCACTACCCTGGGTCTGCGTTATGGCTACACCTTC.

The chain employs TRBV14 and TRBJ2-3, with TRBD2 as a possible D gene (6 bases). V lost 3 bases to trimming and J lost 2 bases, with 15 bases between them. Germline V gives CDR1 SGHDN, CDR2 FVKESK. There are 16 residues in the CDR3. DNA of the CDR3: TGTGCCAGCAGCCATCCAGGGCGGGGCGACACAGATACGCAGTATTTT. It yields the protein CASSHPGRGDTDTQYF.

This clone has more than one count but fewer than ten. This chain connects TRBV6-6 to TRBJ1-2; D remains unclear. Trimming took 2 bases from V and 4 from J, leaving 2 bases between them. Germline CDR1 is MNHNY and CDR2 is SVGAGI (reference sequence). The CDR3 loop spans 11 amino acids. The CDR3 is CASSYLYGYTF. The CDR3 DNA follows: TGTGCCAGCAGTTACCTCTATGGCTACACCTTC.

The gene calls are TRBV6-5 and TRBJ1-4; D gene unclear. CDR3 length equals 13 residues. Germline CDR1 reads MNHEY; CDR2 reads SVGAGI. V shed 5 bases and J shed 7 bases, with 11 bases lying between them. The CDR3 here is CASSGNRGEKLFF. The DNA for the CDR3 is TGTGCCAGCAGTGGGAATCGGGGTGAAAAACTGTTTTTT.

The chain couples TRBV5-1 to TRBJ1-3; 8 nucleotides agree with TRBD1. The CDR3 length is 14 residues. Germline V CDR1 and CDR2: SGHRS, YFSETQ. V gave up 4 bases and J gave up 4 bases; unmatched junction bases: 4. The chain's CDR3 is CASSTDRAGNTIYF. The CDR3 DNA reads as TGCGCCAGCAGCACGGACAGGGCGGGAAACACCATATATTTT.